What follows describes a single TCR beta chain. Repertoires were generated with immunoSEQ multiplex PCR, while TCRdb's copy carries only in-frame clones and drops some. The data show 35,000 to 40,000 clones, about 84% seen once. This entry comes from a study of OX40 agonist ivuxolimab in advanced cancers. CDR1 SGHTA and CDR2 FQGTGA come from the germline V gene. The CDR3 runs to 17 residues. V was cut by 2 bases and J by 0 bases, with 16 bases left in between. The TCR sequence derives from an adult with an advanced solid tumor such as melanoma, head and neck, liver or kidney cancer. The chain employs TRBV7-3 and TRBJ1-1; D is ambiguous. The input for sequencing was CD4+ or CD8+ T cells sorted from blood, taken in a trial of the OX40 agonist ivuxolimab. The chain's CDR3 is CASSLAHVGGMNTEAFF. CDR3 nucleotide sequence: TGTGCCAGCAGCTTAGCTCATGTGGGCGGAATGAACACTGAAGCTTTCTTT.